These 8 T cell receptor beta chains were sequenced from one sample in a study of OX40 agonist ivuxolimab in advanced cancers. This table comes from immunoSEQ multiplex PCR, and its TCRdb copy is limited to in-frame clones, with some not included. In the table there are about 82,000 clones, approximately 85% of which are singletons. Source: CD4+ or CD8+ T cells sorted from blood, taken in a trial of the OX40 agonist ivuxolimab. The receptors come from an adult with an advanced solid tumor such as melanoma, head and neck, liver or kidney cancer.

The chain employs TRBV20-1 and TRBJ2-5, with D unclear. The V and J ends lost 6 bases and 5 bases respectively, with 10 bases between them. The CDR3 is made up of 11 amino acids. From germline, CDR1 is DFQATT and CDR2 SNEGSKA (reference sequence). The CDR3 loop reads CSARPEETQYF. The CDR3 bases are TGCAGTGCCCGACCCGAGGAGACCCAGTACTTC.

The chain carries TRBV7-9 and TRBJ2-6, with D unclear. The CDR3 runs to 15 residues. Germline lookup yields CDR1 SEHNR and CDR2 FQNEAQ (reference sequence). V lost 1 base and J 8 bases, leaving 12 bases between the germline ends. CDR3 loop: CASSLGGKQTNVLTF. Written as DNA, the CDR3 is TGTGCCAGCAGCTTAGGGGGAAAGCAAACCAACGTCCTGACTTTC.

V is TRBV11-2 and J is TRBJ2-6, with D unresolved. The CDR3 consists of 15 residues. Germline loops: CDR1 SGHAT, CDR2 FQNNGV. Trimming removed 1 base from V and 2 bases from J, with 6 bases in between. CDR3 sequence: CASSLAATGANVLTF. As DNA, the CDR3 is TGTGCCAGCAGCTTAGCAGCAACTGGGGCCAACGTCCTGACTTTC.

V gene TRBV6-6 combines with J gene TRBJ2-5; a weak D match, TRBD1 (5 bases). The V end lost 5 bases, the J end lost 3 bases, and 7 bases lay between the germline ends. The germline V gene encodes CDR1 MNHNY and CDR2 SVGAGI (reference sequence). This CDR3 has 12 residues. The CDR3 protein is CASSPGKETQYF. In DNA form, the CDR3 reads TGTGCCAGCAGTCCAGGGAAAGAGACCCAGTACTTC.

CDR3 sequence reads: CASRRDRPTDTQYF. The CDR3 coding sequence is TGTGCCAGCAGACGGGACAGGCCCACAGATACGCAGTATTTT. V and J are TRBV7-2 and TRBJ2-3, with TRBD1 identical over 8 bases. V lost 6 bases, J lost 2 bases, and 4 bases stayed unmatched. There are 14 residues in the CDR3. Germline V lookup: CDR1 SGHTA, CDR2 FQGNSA.

V and J are TRBV2 and TRBJ2-1, with a possible D match to TRBD1 (6 bases). Germline lookup yields CDR1 SNHLY and CDR2 FYNNEI. Trimming removed 7 bases from V and 0 bases from J, with 10 bases in between. The CDR3 is 14 amino acids. The CDR3 loop is CASIRGSSYNEQFF. The CDR3 nucleotides read TGTGCCAGCATAAGGGGGAGCTCCTACAATGAGCAGTTCTTC.

The genes are TRBV2 and TRBJ1-1, with 11 positions matching TRBD1. This CDR3 is 17 amino acids long. V trimming: 0 bases; J trimming: 11 bases; junction bases outside the gene matches: 14. The germline gives CDR1 SNHLY, CDR2 FYNNEI. The CDR3 DNA reads as TGTGCCAGCAGTGAAGCCTCCGGGACAGGGGGTACGGTTAGTGCTTTCTTT. Translation: CASSEASGTGGTVSAFF.

The chain has TRBV11-2 and TRBJ1-1, with 7 nucleotides matching TRBD1. Germline loops: CDR1 SGHAT, CDR2 FQNNGV. The CDR3 loop spans 15 amino acids. V shed 5 bases and J 4 bases; nucleotides not matched to a gene: 10. CDR3 sequence (DNA): TGTGCCAGCAGCCACCTAACGACAGGGTTCACTGAAGCTTTCTTT. This sequence encodes CASSHLTTGFTEAFF. Together with reference TRBV11-2 and TRBJ1-1, the CDR3 gives the full variable domain: EAGVAQSPRYKIIEKRQSVAFWCNPISGHATLYWYQQILGQGPKLLIQFQNNGVVDDSQLPKDRFSAERLKGVDSTLKIQPAKLEDSAVYLCASSHLTTGFTEAFFGQGTRLTVV.